Listed here are 30 T cell receptor beta chains from one sample, sequenced in a study of shared clonotypes between healthy human individuals. Assay: immunoSEQ multiplex PCR; the TCRdb copy retains only in-frame clones and omits some. The sample has roughly 1.4 million clones; approximately 98.5% are singletons. The sample taken for sequencing was naive CD4+ T cells sorted from blood. The subset here: CD45RA+ positively selected. Receptor source: a young man in good health.

The V gene is TRBV14, the J gene TRBJ2-3; D is ambiguous. The CDR3 extends over 15 amino acids. CDR1 and CDR2 from the germline V gene are SGHDN and FVKESK. Trimming removed 0 bases from V and 0 bases from J, with 7 bases in between. The chain's CDR3 is CASSQENPSTDTQYF. The CDR3, as DNA: TGTGCCAGCAGCCAAGAAAACCCTAGCACAGATACGCAGTATTTT.

The chain uses TRBV5-1 and TRBJ2-3; no clear D. Germline CDR1 reads SGHRS; CDR2 reads YFSETQ. CDR3 length: 15 amino acids. V lost 1 base, J lost 4 bases, and 13 bases lay in between. The DNA for the CDR3 is TGCGCCAGCAGCTTGTCAGGCCTGCTTTCAGATACGCAGTATTTT. It translates to CASSLSGLLSDTQYF.

The chain has TRBV4-1 and TRBJ2-5, with D possibly called TRBD1 or TRBD2 (5 bases each). Germline V gene data show CDR1 as MGHRA and CDR2 as YSYEKL. The V gene lost 1 base and the J gene lost 4 bases, with 7 bases spanning the gap. The CDR3 extends over 13 amino acids. For the CDR3, the DNA is TGCGCCAGCAGCCAAGCAGGGAGAGAGACCCAGTACTTC. Its protein is CASSQAGRETQYF.

The chain carries TRBV10-3 and TRBJ2-7; 9 bases match TRBD1. The CDR3 length is 13 residues. The germline gives CDR1 ENHRY, CDR2 SYGVKD. V lost 7 bases to trimming and J lost 4 bases; unmatched junction nucleotides: 5. The CDR3, as DNA: TGTGCCATCACGGGACAGGGACTGTACGAGCAGTACTTC. Translated: CAITGQGLYEQYF.

This chain connects TRBV5-1 to TRBJ2-5; 9 nucleotides match TRBD2. The trim removed 1 base at V and 5 bases at J, leaving 9 bases unmatched. Germline V gene sequence: CDR1 SGHRS, CDR2 YFSETQ. CDR3 length: 16 residues. The CDR3 protein is CASSLMPTSGSETQYF. For the CDR3, the DNA is TGCGCCAGCAGCTTGATGCCGACTAGCGGATCTGAGACCCAGTACTTC. The full variable domain, its missing parts supplied by reference TRBV5-1 and TRBJ2-5, is KAGVTQTPRYLIKTRGQQVTLSCSPISGHRSVSWYQQTPGQGLQFLFEYFSETQRNKGNFPGRFSGRQFSNSRSEMNVSTLELGDSALYLCASSLMPTSGSETQYFGPGTRLLVL.

CDR3 nucleotides: TGCAGCGCCGGGAACTATGGCTACACCTTC. This encodes CSAGNYGYTF. The V and J genes are TRBV29-1 and TRBJ1-2; D call uncertain. Deletions cut 7 bases from V and 2 bases from J, with 5 bases between. CDR3 length equals 10 residues. Germline loops: CDR1 SQVTM, CDR2 ANQGSEA. The variable domain in full, with the rest retrieved from reference TRBV29-1 and TRBJ1-2, is SAVISQKPSRDICQRGTSLTIQCQVDSQVTMMFWYRQQPGQSLTLIATANQGSEATYESGFVIDKFPISRPNLTFSTLTVSNMSPEDSSIYLCSAGNYGYTFGSGTRLTVV.

The V and J genes are TRBV28 and TRBJ1-4; the D gene is possibly TRBD1 (6 bases). CDR1 and CDR2 (germline): MDHEN, SYDVKM. Deletions cut 3 bases from V and 10 bases from J, with 12 bases between. The CDR3 is 13 residues long. The CDR3 reads CASSFYRDGKLFF. The CDR3 DNA sequence: TGTGCCAGCAGTTTCTACAGGGACGGAAAACTGTTTTTT.

The chain is built from TRBV5-1 and TRBJ2-7; 7 nucleotides line up with TRBD2. The CDR3 contains 13 residues. V dropped 4 bases and J dropped 6; count of bases not matched to a gene: 7. The germline V gene has CDR1 SGHRS and CDR2 YFSETQ. The CDR3 reads CASSPGTTSEQYF. The CDR3 DNA sequence: TGCGCCAGCAGCCCCGGGACTACCTCCGAGCAGTACTTC.

The chain carries TRBV9 and TRBJ2-1; D unresolved. V dropped 3 bases and J dropped 5 bases, with 12 bases sitting between them. Germline lookup yields CDR1 SGDLS and CDR2 YYNGEE. CDR3 length: 14 residues. CDR3 sequence reads: CASSAFSRDNEQFF. CDR3 DNA: TGTGCCAGCAGCGCCTTCTCCCGGGACAATGAGCAGTTCTTC.

This clone was seen only once. The V gene is TRBV29-1, the J gene TRBJ1-3; D may be TRBD1 (6 bases). V was cut by 7 bases and J by 0 bases, with 10 bases left in between. Germline CDR1 SQVTM, CDR2 ANQGSEA. The CDR3 has 13 amino acids. CDR3 amino acids: CSGLDSSGNTIYF. CDR3 sequence (DNA): TGCAGCGGCCTGGACAGCTCTGGAAACACCATATATTTT.

This sequence joins TRBV30 and TRBJ1-3; TRBD1 agrees at 10 bases. V was pared by 2 bases and J by 0 bases, with 10 bases of the junction left unmatched. The CDR3 length is 18 residues. Germline lookup yields CDR1 GTSNPN and CDR2 SVGIG (reference sequence). The CDR3 coding sequence is TGTGCCTGGAGTCTGACAGGGGGCCCATCTTACTCTGGAAACACCATATATTTT. Its translation: CAWSLTGGPSYSGNTIYF. Using reference TRBV30 and TRBJ1-3 for the parts outside the CDR3, the full variable domain is SQTIHQWPATLVQPVGSPLSLECTVEGTSNPNLYWYRQAAGRGLQLLFYSVGIGQISSEVPQNLSASRPQDRQFILSSKKLLLSDSGFYLCAWSLTGGPSYSGNTIYFGEGSWLTVV.

The chain is built from TRBV9 and TRBJ2-1; TRBD2 aligns across 11 bases. CDR1 is SGDLS and CDR2 is YYNGEE in the germline V gene. The CDR3 totals 16 residues. After removal of 4 bases from V and 4 bases from J, the junction contained 7 bases not matched to a gene. CDR3 DNA sequence: TGTGCCAGCAGCTTCCGACTAGCGGGAAGTTACAATGAGCAGTTCTTC. It codes for CASSFRLAGSYNEQFF.

The chain is built from TRBV5-8 and TRBJ2-2; possible D gene TRBD1, 5 bases. V lost 6 bases and J 0 bases, leaving 9 bases between the germline ends. This CDR3 has 14 amino acids. Germline assignment: CDR1 SGHTS and CDR2 YDEGEE. CDR3 region: CASMGQANTGELFF. CDR3 in DNA: TGTGCCAGCATGGGGCAGGCGAACACCGGGGAGCTGTTTTTT. Complete variable domain (other parts from reference TRBV5-8 and TRBJ2-2): EAGVTQSPTHLIKTRGQQATLRCSPISGHTSVYWYQQALGLGLQFLLWYDEGEERNRGNFPPRFSGRQFPNYSSELNVNALELEDSALYLCASMGQANTGELFFGEGSRLTVL.

V usage is TRBV5-4 and J usage is TRBJ1-2; 9 bases are shared with TRBD1. Germline assignment: CDR1 SGHNT and CDR2 YYREEE (reference sequence). This CDR3 is built from 15 residues. V was clipped by 1 base and J by 9 bases; unmatched bases: 10. DNA for the CDR3: TGTGCCAGCAGCTTGATAGGACAGGGGAGAGGGAGCTACACCTTC. This translates into CASSLIGQGRGSYTF.

V and J are TRBV15 and TRBJ2-5; the D gene could be TRBD1 or TRBD2 (5 bases each). The CDR3 is 14 residues long. Germline CDR1 and CDR2: LNHNV and YYDKDF (reference sequence). Trimming left V 1 base short and J 4 bases short, with 10 bases between. This CDR3 is CATSRVGAGETQYF. Written as DNA, the CDR3 is TGTGCCACCAGCAGAGTCGGGGCGGGAGAGACCCAGTACTTC.

The V call is TRBV7-9, the J call TRBJ2-6; 8 positions match TRBD1. This CDR3 has 18 residues. The germline V gene encodes CDR1 SEHNR and CDR2 FQNEAQ (reference sequence). The J segment lost 0 bases and the V segment lost 5 bases, leaving 9 bases of the junction unmatched. The CDR3, as DNA: TGTGCCAGCAGCCGCGCAGGGGGCTTAAGCTCTGGGGCCAACGTCCTGACTTTC. This encodes CASSRAGGLSSGANVLTF.

The V and J genes are TRBV7-6 and TRBJ2-7; 8 bases line up with TRBD1. This CDR3 comprises 16 residues. Trimming at V came to 1 base and at J to 2 bases, leaving 7 bases not matched to a gene. The germline V gene encodes CDR1 SGHVS and CDR2 FNYEAQ. DNA of the CDR3: TGTGCCAGCAGCTTAGAGGCAGGGGGCTCTCCCTACGAGCAGTACTTC. Translating it yields CASSLEAGGSPYEQYF.

The CDR3 sequence: CASSQDLANNEQFF. CDR3 DNA: TGTGCCAGCAGCCAAGATCTAGCGAACAATGAGCAGTTCTTC. The chain is built from TRBV14 and TRBJ2-1, with a weak D call TRBD2 (6 bases). The V end was cut by 0 bases, the J end by 5 bases, with 8 bases between. This CDR3 is 14 amino acids long. CDR1 is SGHDN, CDR2 FVKESK, per germline.

V and J are TRBV15 and TRBJ1-1; a possible D gene is TRBD1 (6 bases). CDR1 is LNHNV and CDR2 is YYDKDF in the germline V gene (reference sequence). V was pared by 2 bases and J by 4 bases, with 14 bases between. This CDR3 comprises 15 residues. DNA of the CDR3: TGTGCCACCAGCAGAAAACACTCAGGGGTCACTGAAGCTTTCTTT. This codes for CATSRKHSGVTEAFF.

The chain carries TRBV30 and TRBJ2-7, with 11 bases that match TRBD1. CDR1 and CDR2 from the germline V gene are GTSNPN and SVGIG (reference sequence). V dropped 3 bases and J dropped 6; count of bases not matched to a gene: 7. This CDR3 has 14 amino acids. The CDR3 reads CAWRSTGTGGEQYF. Written as DNA, the CDR3 is TGTGCCTGGAGGTCGACCGGGACAGGGGGCGAGCAGTACTTC.

This chain uses TRBV5-1 with TRBJ2-3; weak D call: TRBD1 (5 bases). CDR1 and CDR2 from the germline V gene are SGHRS and YFSETQ. The V gene lost 3 bases and the J gene lost 0 bases, with 14 bases spanning the gap. The CDR3 totals 16 residues. The CDR3 protein is CASSSRQGSSTDTQYF. The CDR3 nucleotides read TGCGCCAGCAGCTCACGCCAGGGTTCTAGCACAGATACGCAGTATTTT.

The chain employs TRBV11-2 and TRBJ2-1; no definite D call. Per the germline V gene, CDR1 is SGHAT and CDR2 is FQNNGV. Trimming took off 1 base at V and 16 bases at J, with 35 bases between the two ends. The CDR3 extends over 19 amino acids. The CDR3 DNA sequence: TGTGCCAGCAGCTTAGGCGGCCGTTCCAACCTTTTTACAATGAGCAGTTCTTTCTTC. Translation gives CASSLGGRSNLFTMSSSFF.

The chain combines TRBV11-2 with TRBJ2-7; 8 bases are shared with TRBD2. After removal of 1 base from V and 5 bases from J, the junction contained 4 bases not matched to a gene. The CDR3 length is 14 residues. Germline CDR1 and CDR2: SGHAT and FQNNGV. The CDR3 here is CASSLAGGPDEQYF. The DNA of the CDR3 is TGTGCCAGCAGCTTAGCGGGAGGGCCGGACGAGCAGTACTTC. The variable domain in full, with the rest retrieved from reference TRBV11-2 and TRBJ2-7, is EAGVAQSPRYKIIEKRQSVAFWCNPISGHATLYWYQQILGQGPKLLIQFQNNGVVDDSQLPKDRFSAERLKGVDSTLKIQPAKLEDSAVYLCASSLAGGPDEQYFGPGTRLTVT.

The V gene is TRBV7-2, the J gene TRBJ1-2, with unresolved D. Between the trimmed V and J ends, which lost 2 bases and 5 bases, there was a span of 6 bases. Germline V CDR1 and CDR2: SGHTA, FQGNSA. This CDR3 is built from 12 residues. The CDR3 DNA sequence: TGTGCCAGCAGCTTAACCTCGTATGGCTACACCTTC. It yields the protein CASSLTSYGYTF.

The chain couples TRBV28 to TRBJ2-7, with D possibly being TRBD1 (6 bases). There are 18 residues in the CDR3. V was trimmed by 0 bases and J by 0 bases, leaving 18 bases between them. Germline V lookup: CDR1 MDHEN, CDR2 SYDVKM. CDR3 nucleotides: TGTGCCAGCAGTTTATGGGGGGTACGGGACACTAGCTCCTACGAGCAGTACTTC. It translates to CASSLWGVRDTSSYEQYF.

The J gene is TRBJ2-5, the V gene TRBV9; 7 nucleotides agree with TRBD1. The ends lost 4 bases at V and 1 base at J; junction bases unmatched: 13. In germline, CDR1 is SGDLS, CDR2 YYNGEE. This CDR3 comprises 17 residues. This CDR3 reads CASSPRLAGGFQETQYF. CDR3 DNA sequence: TGTGCCAGCAGCCCGCGGTTGGCAGGGGGTTTCCAAGAGACCCAGTACTTC.

The genes are TRBV4-1 and TRBJ2-1; 9 bases line up with TRBD2. This CDR3 region has 16 residues. Germline V gives CDR1 MGHRA, CDR2 YSYEKL. The V segment lost 1 base and the J segment 7 bases; nucleotides outside the gene matches: 8. The CDR3 DNA reads TGCGCCAGCAGCCAAGTAGGTCTAGCGGGATTGAATGAGCAGTTCTTC. Amino acids: CASSQVGLAGLNEQFF.

This clone has only one observation. The chain recombines TRBV5-1 with TRBJ2-7, with 9 bases matching TRBD2. J was trimmed by 5 bases and V by 1 base; bases with no gene match: 10. Per the germline V gene, CDR1 is SGHRS and CDR2 is YFSETQ. This CDR3 spans 16 amino acids. The CDR3 region is CASSLSIAGDFNEQYF. CDR3 sequence (DNA): TGCGCCAGCAGCTTGAGTATAGCGGGAGATTTCAACGAGCAGTACTTC.

The chain employs TRBV7-2 and TRBJ2-3; D may be TRBD2 (6 bases). CDR3 length: 18 residues. Deletions cut 2 bases from V and 0 bases from J, with 18 bases between. Germline assignment: CDR1 SGHTA and CDR2 FQGNSA. CDR3 residues: CASSLHRQGGTSTDTQYF. CDR3 bases: TGTGCCAGCAGCTTACACAGGCAGGGAGGCACGAGCACAGATACGCAGTATTTT. The full variable domain, in which reference TRBV7-2 and TRBJ2-3 provide the parts outside the CDR3, is GAGVSQSPSNKVTEKGKDVELRCDPISGHTALYWYRQSLGQGLEFLIYFQGNSAPDKSGLPSDRFSAERTGGSVSTLTIQRTQQEDSAVYLCASSLHRQGGTSTDTQYFGPGTRLTVL.

This chain links TRBV28 with TRBJ2-2; TRBD2 agrees at 9 bases. The CDR3 length is 17 residues. The junction had 8 bases not matched to a gene; V was cut back by 5 bases and J by 1 base. The germline V gene has CDR1 MDHEN and CDR2 SYDVKM. The CDR3 loop reads CASSPVAGALNTGELFF. The DNA for the CDR3 is TGTGCCAGCAGTCCCGTAGCGGGAGCGCTGAACACCGGGGAGCTGTTTTTT.